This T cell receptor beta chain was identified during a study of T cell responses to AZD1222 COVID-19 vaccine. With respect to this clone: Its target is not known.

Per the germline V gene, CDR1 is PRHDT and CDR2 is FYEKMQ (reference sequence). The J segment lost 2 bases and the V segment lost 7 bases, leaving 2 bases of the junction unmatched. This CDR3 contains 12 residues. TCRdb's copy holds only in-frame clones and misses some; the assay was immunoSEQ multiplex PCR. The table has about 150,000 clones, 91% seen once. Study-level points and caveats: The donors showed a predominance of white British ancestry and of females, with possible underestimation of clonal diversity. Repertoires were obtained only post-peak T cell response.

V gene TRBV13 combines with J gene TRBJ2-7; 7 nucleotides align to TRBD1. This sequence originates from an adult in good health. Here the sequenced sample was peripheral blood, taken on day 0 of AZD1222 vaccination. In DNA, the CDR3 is TGTGCCAGCAAACAGGGGCCCTACGAGCAGTACTTC. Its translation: CASKQGPYEQYF.